The T cell receptor (beta chain) described here comes from a study of T cells in Graves' hyperthyroidism and ophthalmopathy. The sample holds many counts of this clonotype. The antigen remains unidentified. Germline values: CDR1 MDHEN, CDR2 SYDVKM. This CDR3 has 13 residues. Trimming stripped 7 bases from V and 5 bases from J, with 14 bases between. Study-wide results and caveats: Ophthalmopathy cases were set apart from stable hyperthyroidism by a 13 V-J model.

RNA transcripts provided the source from which TCR beta CDR3 regions were amplified. HTBI primers were used for first-round RT-PCR of the TCR CDR3. MiXCR, run by TCRdb on the multiplex PCR reads, gives a single entry per CDR3 protein. The table lists about half a million distinct CDR3 sequences, 15% to 20% of them singletons, with roughly 50% in the top ten. Clinical Activity Scores of at least 3, NOSPECS grades of at least 4 and durations under 3 months characterized ophthalmopathy patients. Fresh peripheral blood, approximately 10 ml, was the source of the PBMCs. Material: blood. The chain uses TRBV28 and TRBJ2-5, with D tentatively TRBD1 (6 bases). The origin of this receptor is a man aged 35 to 55 with Graves' ophthalmopathy. CDR3 coding DNA: TGTGCCAGCAATTTGGGGGCCCGGGAGACCCAGTACTTC. Amino acid sequence: CASNLGARETQYF.